These T cell receptor beta chains were read from a single sample in a study of PD-L1 blockade in urothelial cancer. The repertoire was sequenced with immunoSEQ multiplex PCR; TCRdb's copy has only in-frame clones and lacks some. The sample shows about 100,000 clones, around 90% of them seen only once. The starting material was PBMCs, obtained around atezolizumab (anti-PD-L1) treatment. These receptors originate from an elderly woman with urothelial cancer. The CDR3 runs from the conserved cysteine through the conserved F or W. D genes are given only for firm matches. Only part of the rows carry a size: once, few, many, or a class if the clone is expanded.

clone_size	d_call	cdr3_length	v_call	j_call	cdr3_aa	cdr3_nt
.	TRBD1	14	TRBV28	TRBJ2-1	CASSLNRGWGEQFF	TGTGCCAGCAGTTTGAACAGGGGCTGGGGGGAGCAGTTCTTC
.	.	15	TRBV19	TRBJ1-2	CASSTSRGNDYGYTF	TGTGCCAGTAGCACATCCAGGGGAAACGACTATGGCTACACCTTC
.	TRBD2	18	TRBV19	TRBJ2-3	CASSIRTSGTLGTDTQYF	TGTGCCAGTAGTATTCGGACTAGCGGGACGCTGGGGACAGATACGCAGTATTTT
.	.	12	TRBV19	TRBJ2-7	CASSRGPSEQYF	TGTGCCAGTAGTCGCGGCCCAAGCGAGCAGTACTTC
.	.	13	TRBV9	TRBJ2-5	CASSSSPKRTQYF	TGTGCCAGCAGCAGTAGCCCCAAGCGAACCCAGTACTTC
.	.	14	TRBV5-1	TRBJ1-1	CASSPGGEGPEAFF	TGCGCCAGCAGCCCCGGGGGAGAGGGCCCTGAAGCTTTCTTT
.	.	14	TRBV5-6	TRBJ2-1	CASSADSFYNEQFF	TGTGCCAGCAGCGCGGACAGCTTTTACAATGAGCAGTTCTTC
.	TRBD2	16	TRBV5-1	TRBJ2-7	CASSLTGGYSSYEQYF	TGCGCCAGCAGCTTGACGGGAGGGTACAGCTCCTACGAGCAGTACTTC
.	.	11	TRBV19	TRBJ2-1	CASSTLAAQFF	TGTGCCAGTAGTACCTTAGCGGCGCAGTTCTTC
once	.	15	TRBV5-1	TRBJ1-4	CASSLVGVTNEKLFF	TGCGCCAGCAGCTTGGTGGGAGTAACTAATGAAAAACTGTTTTTT
.	.	13	TRBV6-5	TRBJ2-5	CASSSGTPYSQYF	TGTGCCAGCAGTTCCGGGACACCCTACTCTCAGTACTTC
.	TRBD1	14	TRBV5-4	TRBJ1-1	CASSTGGWDTEAFF	TGTGCCAGTTCGACAGGGGGCTGGGACACTGAAGCTTTCTTT
.	TRBD1	12	TRBV28	TRBJ2-7	CALQGENYEQYF	TGTGCCTTACAGGGGGAGAACTACGAGCAGTACTTC
.	TRBD1	16	TRBV25-1	TRBJ1-5	CASPPRQGGGHQPQHF	TGTGCCAGTCCCCCCCGACAGGGAGGAGGCCATCAGCCCCAGCATTTT
.	.	13	TRBV27	TRBJ1-2	CASSFTGNYGYTF	TGTGCCAGCAGTTTCACAGGGAACTATGGCTACACCTTC
.	TRBD1	11	TRBV6-5	TRBJ2-7	CASRQGYEQYF	TGTGCCAGCAGACAGGGGTACGAGCAGTACTTC
.	.	13	TRBV5-1	TRBJ2-1	CASSSRVTNEQFF	TGCGCCAGCAGCTCCCGGGTCACCAATGAGCAGTTCTTC
.	.	15	TRBV5-1	TRBJ2-1	CASSLGSSPDSEQFF	TGCGCCAGCAGCTTGGGTTCCAGCCCGGACTCGGAGCAGTTCTTC
.	.	13	TRBV7-9	TRBJ1-1	CASSLVPRTEAFF	TGTGCCAGCAGCTTAGTCCCCAGAACTGAAGCTTTCTTT
.	TRBD2	14	TRBV2	TRBJ2-5	CASYAGLAGETQYF	TGTGCCAGCTACGCTGGGCTAGCGGGAGAGACCCAGTACTTC
.	.	14	TRBV27	TRBJ2-5	CASSLRDSKETQYF	TGTGCCAGCAGTCTCCGGGACTCCAAAGAGACCCAGTACTTC
.	TRBD2	17	TRBV9	TRBJ2-5	CASNVGASGRVGETQYF	TGTGCCAGCAACGTAGGGGCTAGCGGGAGAGTAGGGGAGACCCAGTACTTC
.	.	12	TRBV18	TRBJ2-5	CASSVVQETQYF	TGTGCCAGCTCAGTCGTCCAAGAGACCCAGTACTTC
.	.	13	TRBV4-1	TRBJ1-2	CASQATGEYGYTF	TGCGCCAGCCAAGCGACAGGAGAATATGGCTACACCTTC
once	.	15	TRBV19	TRBJ1-5	CASKRQNEEGQPQHF	TGTGCCAGTAAAAGACAGAACGAGGAGGGTCAGCCCCAGCATTTT
.	TRBD2	16	TRBV28	TRBJ2-5	CASKRTGTSGQETQYF	TGTGCCAGCAAGCGGACGGGGACTAGCGGACAAGAGACCCAGTACTTC
few	.	15	TRBV4-2	TRBJ2-3	CASSATRLSTDTQYF	TGTGCCAGCAGCGCGACTAGGCTCAGCACAGATACGCAGTATTTT
.	.	16	TRBV5-4	TRBJ1-1	CASSLGAASVNTEAFF	TGTGCCAGCAGCTTGGGGGCAGCTAGCGTGAACACTGAAGCTTTCTTT
.	.	22	TRBV9	TRBJ1-3	CASSVVFCWEGGVAGDDYTIYF	TGTGCCAGCAGCGTAGTGTTTTGTTGGGAGGGGGGGGTGGCAGGGGACGATTACACCATATATTTT
.	.	14	TRBV27	TRBJ2-6	CASSAGGGANVLTF	TGTGCCAGCAGCGCCGGGGGAGGGGCCAACGTCCTGACTTTC
once	.	15	TRBV5-1	TRBJ2-1	CASMNDLAQYNEQFF	TGCGCCAGCATGAATGACCTAGCGCAGTACAATGAGCAGTTCTTC
.	.	15	TRBV6-5	TRBJ1-1	CASTQTGVLNTEAFF	TGTGCCAGCACCCAGACAGGCGTACTGAACACTGAAGCTTTCTTT
.	.	15	TRBV29-1	TRBJ1-4	CSVPILLGANEKLFF	TGCAGCGTCCCGATACTATTAGGTGCTAATGAAAAACTGTTTTTT
.	.	15	TRBV28	TRBJ2-1	CASRTAAASELEQFF	TGTGCCAGCAGGACGGCCGCGGCTAGCGAGCTAGAGCAGTTCTTC
.	TRBD1	15	TRBV6-1	TRBJ1-4	CASSARTGGDEKLFF	TGTGCCAGCAGTGCGCGGACAGGGGGCGATGAAAAACTGTTTTTT
few	TRBD1	15	TRBV27	TRBJ1-1	CASSLSIGGETEAFF	TGTGCCAGCAGTTTATCGATAGGGGGCGAAACTGAAGCTTTCTTT
.	TRBD2	18	TRBV19	TRBJ2-1	CASSRTSGISAWGNEQFF	TGTGCCAGTTCCCGGACTAGCGGGATCAGTGCATGGGGAAATGAGCAGTTCTTC
.	TRBD1	15	TRBV28	TRBJ1-2	CASTYGTGMIAGYTF	TGTGCCAGCACCTACGGGACAGGGATGATCGCTGGCTACACCTTC
.	.	17	TRBV28	TRBJ2-2	CASSLTGWGRSTGELFF	TGTGCCAGCAGTTTAACAGGTTGGGGTCGTAGTACCGGGGAGCTGTTTTTT
.	TRBD1	14	TRBV28	TRBJ1-2	CASSLEGANYGYTF	TGTGCCAGCAGTTTGGAGGGGGCCAACTATGGCTACACCTTC
.	.	14	TRBV11-3	TRBJ2-2	CASSLRPGAGELFF	TGTGCCAGCAGCTTGCGGCCCGGGGCCGGGGAGCTGTTTTTT
.	.	14	TRBV5-6	TRBJ2-1	CASSPVQGANEQFF	TGTGCCAGCAGCCCCGTACAGGGAGCCAATGAGCAGTTCTTC
.	.	14	TRBV27	TRBJ1-4	CASSLSGANEKLFF	TGTGCCAGCAGTTTATCCGGGGCTAATGAAAAACTGTTTTTT
.	.	13	TRBV19	TRBJ1-2	CASSIPGLGGYTF	TGTGCCAGTAGTATACCAGGGCTGGGCGGCTACACCTTC
.	TRBD1	16	TRBV18	TRBJ1-2	CASSPPGQPLNYGYTF	TGTGCCAGCTCACCACCGGGACAGCCTTTAAACTATGGCTACACCTTC
.	.	13	TRBV5-1	TRBJ2-7	CASREGSTYEQYF	TGCGCCAGCAGAGAGGGAAGTACGTACGAGCAGTACTTC
.	TRBD2	17	TRBV5-1	TRBJ2-3	CASSLSPAGVQTDTQYF	TGCGCCAGCAGCTTGTCTCCAGCGGGAGTACAGACAGATACGCAGTATTTT